Listed here are 17 T cell receptor beta chains from one sample, sequenced in a study of vaccination and CD4 T cells after COVID-19. The assay that was used to sequence DNA from cultured CD4+ T cells was the Oncomine TCR Beta short-read assay. TCRdb ran MiXCR on the PCR reads and lists one entry per CDR3 protein. The sample consists of 8,000 to 9,500 distinct CDR3 sequences, approximately 56% of them appearing once. As for treatment: approximately 11-day PBMC culture with coronavirus spike peptide pools or control peptides (ViraFEST assay). These receptors' targets are unknown. This sample comprised cultured CD4+ T cells from blood, obtained after SARS-CoV-2 vaccination. The receptor source for this set is a human donor with COVID-19.

The chain recombines TRBV20-1 with TRBJ1-6; TRBD1 aligns across 7 bases. The CDR3 runs 14 residues. V was clipped by 5 bases and J by 8 bases; unmatched bases: 9. CDR1 and CDR2 (germline): DFQATT, SNEGSKA (reference sequence). The CDR3 DNA follows: TGCAGTGCTGTACTACAGGGGAGTTATTCACCCCTCCACTTT. Protein product: CSAVLQGSYSPLHF.

This clonotype was seen only a few times. The chain has TRBV20-1 and TRBJ1-2, with TRBD1 matching 8 bases. This CDR3 has 12 amino acids. The germline V gene has CDR1 DFQATT and CDR2 SNEGSKA (reference sequence). V shed 3 bases, J shed 12 bases, and the junction held 9 bases outside the gene matches. The CDR3 here is CSARLGQDVNTF. The CDR3 DNA sequence: TGCAGTGCTAGGTTGGGACAGGACGTAAACACCTTC.

The gene calls are TRBV6-5 and TRBJ1-6; TRBD1 is a possible D gene (6 bases). Trimming pared 4 bases from V and 0 bases from J, leaving 13 bases between. Germline V CDR1 and CDR2: MNHEY, SVGAGI. This CDR3 spans 17 amino acids. Written as DNA, the CDR3 is TGTGCCAGCAGTTCTCTTGGACAGAGCTCCTATAATTCACCCCTCCACTTT. Translating it yields CASSSLGQSSYNSPLHF.

This clonotype was seen just once. V usage is TRBV5-1 and J usage is TRBJ2-5; possibly TRBD1 for D (6 bases). In germline, CDR1 is SGHRS, CDR2 YFSETQ. CDR3 size: 14 residues. The V end lost 4 bases, the J end lost 1 base, and 11 bases lay between the germline ends. CDR3 in amino acids: CASSRTGPQETQYF. CDR3 nucleotide sequence: TGCGCCAGCAGCCGAACAGGGCCCCAAGAGACCCAGTACTTC.

This clonotype appeared a single time. The rearrangement joins TRBV20-1 to TRBJ2-6; tentatively, D is TRBD2 (6 bases). The CDR3 runs to 14 residues. V gave up 3 bases and J gave up 9 bases, with 15 bases separating them. Germline V lookup: CDR1 DFQATT, CDR2 SNEGSKA (reference sequence). CDR3 amino acids: CSARSGKGGNVLTF. In DNA form, the CDR3 reads TGCAGTGCTAGGTCGGGGAAGGGAGGCAACGTCCTGACTTTC.

As DNA, the CDR3 is TGCAGTGCTTTGGGACAGGCGGAATATAAGACCCAGTACTTC. Translation gives CSALGQAEYKTQYF. The rearrangement joins TRBV20-1 to TRBJ2-5, with TRBD1 identical over 8 bases. With 5 bases clipped from V and 6 bases from J, the junction kept 11 bases outside the gene matches. Germline CDR1 DFQATT, CDR2 SNEGSKA (reference sequence). The CDR3 totals 14 residues.

This sequence joins TRBV20-1 and TRBJ2-7; either TRBD1 or TRBD2 may supply D (6 bases each). The CDR3 consists of 14 residues. Germline V gene lookup returns CDR1 DFQATT and CDR2 SNEGSKA (reference sequence). The V end was cut by 3 bases, the J end by 3 bases, with 15 bases between. The CDR3 DNA sequence: TGCAGTGCTAGCGGGGGCCCCAGAAGCTACGAGCAGTACTTC. Its translation is CSASGGPRSYEQYF.

V usage is TRBV6-2 or TRBV6-3 and J usage is TRBJ1-2; D unresolved. V was clipped by 2 bases and J by 6 bases, with 13 bases between them. From germline, CDR1 is MNHEY and CDR2 SVGEGT. The length of the CDR3 is 14 residues. The CDR3 coding sequence is TGTGCCAGCAGTTACCCACCCTTCGGGGATGGCTACACCTTC. Its protein product is CASSYPPFGDGYTF.

This clonotype was counted a few times. The genes are TRBV20-1 and TRBJ2-5, with TRBD2 matching over 8 bases. V shed 5 bases and J 2 bases; nucleotides not matched to a gene: 7. Germline values: CDR1 DFQATT, CDR2 SNEGSKA (reference sequence). The CDR3 runs to 14 residues. DNA for the CDR3: TGCAGTGCTGACCGAGCGGGGGAGCAAGAGACCCAGTACTTC. Translation: CSADRAGEQETQYF.

The rearrangement uses TRBV19 and TRBJ1-5; 10 bases are shared with TRBD1. Germline-derived CDR1 and CDR2 are LNHDA and SQIVND (reference sequence). J gave up 4 bases and V 6 bases, and 9 bases lay outside the gene matches. The CDR3 has 16 residues. CDR3 loop: CASSDLPGQGNQPQHF. The CDR3 bases are TGTGCCAGTAGCGACCTCCCGGGACAGGGGAATCAGCCCCAGCATTTT.

The rearrangement joins TRBV6-1 to TRBJ2-4; D may be TRBD2 (7 bases). The germline V gene has CDR1 MNHNS and CDR2 SASEGT. Trimming took 6 bases from V and 8 from J, leaving 17 bases between them. The CDR3 has 14 amino acids. The DNA of the CDR3 is TGTGCCAGCAGGACCGGCGGGGGCGCAGACATTCAGTACTTC. This encodes CASRTGGGADIQYF.

The chain employs TRBV28 and TRBJ2-1, with 15 bases fitting TRBD2. The germline CDR1 and CDR2 sequences are MDHEN and SYDVKM. The CDR3 is 17 residues long. The trim removed 6 bases at V and 4 bases at J, leaving 7 bases unmatched. CDR3 residues: CASSSWTSGGGYNEQFF. The CDR3 nucleotides read TGTGCCAGCAGCTCCTGGACTAGCGGGGGGGGGTACAATGAGCAGTTCTTC.

The chain carries TRBV15 and TRBJ1-3; 7 positions agree with TRBD1. In germline, CDR1 is LNHNV, CDR2 YYDKDF (reference sequence). The CDR3 has 18 residues. The V gene end was trimmed by 0 bases and the J gene end by 2 bases; junction bases not matched to a gene: 10. CDR3 nucleotides: TGTGCCACCAGCAGAGATCGGCCAGGGGGGAGGCCTGGAAACACCATATATTTT. Its protein product is CATSRDRPGGRPGNTIYF.

In this sample, this clonotype turned up a few times. This chain links TRBV20-1 with TRBJ2-5; D gene ambiguous. The ends were cut back, 1 base at V and 1 base at J, with 13 bases in the middle. The CDR3 has 15 residues. Per germline, CDR1 DFQATT and CDR2 SNEGSKA (reference sequence). CDR3 amino acids: CSARASSAIQETQYF. For the CDR3, the DNA is TGCAGTGCTAGAGCCAGCTCGGCAATCCAAGAGACCCAGTACTTC.

V and J are TRBV7-3 and TRBJ1-6, with a weak D call TRBD1 (5 bases). Per the germline V gene, CDR1 is SGHTA and CDR2 is FQGTGA. The CDR3 contains 14 residues. The V end lost 2 bases, the J end lost 7 bases, and 9 bases lay between the germline ends. DNA for the CDR3: TGTGCCAGCAGCTTACAGGGTAGAAATTCACCCCTCCACTTT. Amino acids: CASSLQGRNSPLHF.

The chain combines TRBV5-8 with TRBJ2-3, with D unresolved. There are 11 residues in the CDR3. From germline, CDR1 is SGHTS and CDR2 YDEGEE. V lost 1 base, J lost 7 bases, and 4 bases lay in between. CDR3 sequence reads: CASSLLNTQYF. CDR3 coding DNA: TGTGCCAGCAGCTTGTTAAATACGCAGTATTTT.

There are a few counts of this clonotype. The chain is built from TRBV28 and TRBJ1-1; TRBD1 aligns across 8 bases. Germline loops: CDR1 MDHEN, CDR2 SYDVKM. V lost 4 bases to trimming and J lost 3 bases; unmatched junction nucleotides: 10. The CDR3 has 16 residues. The CDR3 reads CASSWAGGYGDTEAFF. CDR3 nucleotide sequence: TGTGCCAGCAGTTGGGCAGGGGGCTACGGGGACACTGAAGCTTTCTTT.